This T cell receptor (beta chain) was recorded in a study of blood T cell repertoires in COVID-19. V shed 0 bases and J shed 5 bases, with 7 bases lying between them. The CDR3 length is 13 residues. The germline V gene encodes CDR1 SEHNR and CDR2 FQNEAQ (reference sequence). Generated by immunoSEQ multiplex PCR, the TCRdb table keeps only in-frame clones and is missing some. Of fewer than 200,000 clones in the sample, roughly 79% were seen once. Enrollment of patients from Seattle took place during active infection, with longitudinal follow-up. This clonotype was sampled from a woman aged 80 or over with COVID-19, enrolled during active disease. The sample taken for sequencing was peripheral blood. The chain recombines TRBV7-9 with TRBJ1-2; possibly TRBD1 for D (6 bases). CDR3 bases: TGTGCCAGCAGCTTAGCGACAGGATATGGCTACACCTTC. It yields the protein CASSLATGYGYTF.